This T cell receptor beta chain was obtained from a study of T cells after yellow fever vaccination (dated by TCRdb to about 2019). Regarding the study in general: The SMART-Seq v4 Ultra Low Input RNA kit was used to prepare libraries from fractions with low cell numbers. Bulk TCR alpha and beta repertoires were sequenced longitudinally to track T-cell clones before and after primary and booster YFV17D yellow fever vaccination. The cohort comprised two healthy male donors, one aged 18 to 29 and one aged 30 to 40 years. Bulk PBMC replicates and cell subsets were isolated from blood drawn at multiple timepoints before and after both primary and secondary immunization.

The junction shows trimming of 0 bases on V and 6 bases on J, plus 9 bases between the germline ends. From the germline V gene, CDR1 is LGHNA and CDR2 is YSLEER. The CDR3 spans 14 residues, from the cysteine through the phenylalanine. Just the 42-base CDR3 DNA is kept, in frame starting at base 1. The table lists this clonotype with a few counts. Its antigen is currently not known. No base quality values were provided; no much bigger clone lies one nucleotide off. Explained via the paper, the treatment or condition label denotes: live attenuated yellow fever vaccine strain. At each blood-draw timepoint, two biological replicates of bulk PBMCs were obtained. A standard Ficoll-Paque protocol was used to isolate PBMCs from peripheral blood. TriZol was used to extract RNA from bulk PBMCs, from CD4 and CD8 fractions, and from dextramer-positive and dextramer-negative fractions. The research as a whole found: The secondary T-cell response was weaker than the primary response but faster, peaking on day 5 instead of day 15. A small share of clonotypes was detected in both CD4 and CD8 compartments, with the overlap likely arising from convergent recombination. After the booster, most clones that had expanded after primary vaccination were detected again (around 96% of CD4 and over 75% of CD8), suggesting broad maintenance of memory. Only a couple of donors were included in the study, so the extent to which the findings can be generalized is limited. Computational filtering was required because FACS-sorted repertoires could contain abundant contaminating clonotypes from the bulk population.

TCR cDNA was synthesized by 5'RACE template switching, through which a universal primer site and unique molecular identifiers were introduced. Priming for cDNA synthesis came from both the TCR alpha and TCR beta constant segments. Library amplification used two PCR steps, and the second PCR step added sample barcodes and sequencing adapters. Sequencing of libraries was performed on Illumina HiSeq 2500 (2x100 bp) or NovaSeq (2x150 bp). Per the original workflow: Reads were demultiplexed and collapsed into UMI consensus sequences with MIGEC, and V(D)J alignment was performed with MiXCR. Vaccine-responding clonotypes were identified with edgeR using replicate PBMC samples, with FDR below 0.01 and a log2 fold change above 5 up to day 15 being required. Bulk clonotypes were assigned CD4 or CD8 identity according to which sequenced CD4 or CD8 repertoire held them at higher abundance. The public reads were quality trimmed at Q25 with fastp and then assembled into clones with MiXCR by TCRdb, keeping productive beta chains. Each entry merges the rows of one CDR3 protein and shows their most common DNA and genes. TCRdb, rather than the study authors, made the V and J calls. The sample data list fewer than 650,000 distinct CDR3 sequences, and 21% of these were observed just once. Roughly a sixth of the sample is in the top ten clones.

The chain is assembled from TRBV4-3 and TRBJ2-1; no D gene call is confident. The material sequenced was PBMCs, taken approximately 20 days after the first yellow fever vaccination. The receptor's source is a man between 18 and 35 years old who received the YFV17D yellow fever vaccine. At the DNA level, the sequence is TGCGCCAGCAGCCAAGACTCTGGCGCCAATGAGCAGTTCTTC. Its protein reads: CASSQDSGANEQFF.